This is a list of T cell receptor beta chains from one sample in a study of blood T cell repertoires in COVID-19. The repertoire was sequenced with immunoSEQ multiplex PCR; TCRdb's copy has only in-frame clones and lacks some. The profile shows about 44,000 clones, about four fifths of them singletons. The source material was peripheral blood. The receptors come from a woman aged 70-85 years with acute or convalescent COVID-19. Both conserved end residues are part of each CDR3. The D gene is left open where the match is weak. A row's size may be missing; if present it is once, few, many or a size class.

D gene,V gene,J gene,clone size,CDR3 protein,CDR3 DNA
-,TRBV30,TRBJ1-1,-,CAPPGGPMNTEAFF,TGTGCCCCCCCTGGGGGCCCCATGAACACTGAAGCTTTCTTT
TRBD2,TRBV29-1,TRBJ2-6,-,CSVSGLAGGPDGANVLTF,TGCAGCGTTTCCGGACTAGCGGGAGGGCCGGATGGGGCCAACGTCCTGACTTTC
TRBD2,TRBV10-3,TRBJ2-7,once,CAISPGLANSEQYF,TGTGCCATCAGCCCCGGACTAGCGAACAGCGAGCAGTACTTC
-,TRBV11-1,TRBJ2-1,-,CASSLRSQEGEQFF,TGTGCCAGCAGCCTTCGCTCTCAGGAGGGGGAGCAGTTCTTC
TRBD1,TRBV19,TRBJ1-4,-,CASSMGSTGTGSNEKLFF,TGTGCCAGTAGTATGGGCTCTACCGGGACAGGGTCTAATGAAAAACTGTTTTTT
TRBD1,TRBV2,TRBJ1-4,once,CASSEGDRARNEKLFF,TGTGCCAGCAGTGAAGGGGACAGAGCCCGTAATGAAAAACTGTTTTTT
TRBD2,TRBV28,TRBJ2-7,once,CASRPPGTSGSAIF,TGTGCCAGCAGACCACCCGGGACTAGCGGGAGCGCGATCTTC
-,TRBV6-2/TRBV6-3,TRBJ1-1,-,CASSYSSHPQWDTEAFF,TGTGCCAGCAGTTACTCGTCCCATCCACAGTGGGACACTGAAGCTTTCTTT
TRBD1,TRBV12-5,TRBJ2-3,few,CASGLPGQGGSWDTDTQYF,TGTGCTAGTGGTTTGCCGGGACAGGGGGGATCGTGGGACACAGATACGCAGTATTTT
TRBD2,TRBV7-9,TRBJ2-3,-,CASSPGLAGADTQYF,TGTGCCAGCAGCCCGGGACTAGCGGGAGCAGATACGCAGTATTTT